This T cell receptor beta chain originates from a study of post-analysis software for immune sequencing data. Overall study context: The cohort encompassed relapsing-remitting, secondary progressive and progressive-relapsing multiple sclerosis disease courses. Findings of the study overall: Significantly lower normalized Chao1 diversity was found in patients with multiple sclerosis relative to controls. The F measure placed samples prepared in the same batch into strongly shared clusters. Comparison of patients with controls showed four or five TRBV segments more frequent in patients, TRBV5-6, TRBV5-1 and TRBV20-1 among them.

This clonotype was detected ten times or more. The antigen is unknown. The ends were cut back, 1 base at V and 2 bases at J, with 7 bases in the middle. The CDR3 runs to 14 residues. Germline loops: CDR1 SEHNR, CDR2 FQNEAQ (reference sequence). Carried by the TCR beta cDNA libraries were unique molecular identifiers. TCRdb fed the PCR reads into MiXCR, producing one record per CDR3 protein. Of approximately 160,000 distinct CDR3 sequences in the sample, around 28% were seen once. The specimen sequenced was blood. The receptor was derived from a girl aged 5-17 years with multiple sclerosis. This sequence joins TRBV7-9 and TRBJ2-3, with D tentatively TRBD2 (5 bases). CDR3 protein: CASSLGGPTDTQYF. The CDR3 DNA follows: TGTGCCAGCAGCTTAGGAGGGCCCACAGATACGCAGTATTTT.